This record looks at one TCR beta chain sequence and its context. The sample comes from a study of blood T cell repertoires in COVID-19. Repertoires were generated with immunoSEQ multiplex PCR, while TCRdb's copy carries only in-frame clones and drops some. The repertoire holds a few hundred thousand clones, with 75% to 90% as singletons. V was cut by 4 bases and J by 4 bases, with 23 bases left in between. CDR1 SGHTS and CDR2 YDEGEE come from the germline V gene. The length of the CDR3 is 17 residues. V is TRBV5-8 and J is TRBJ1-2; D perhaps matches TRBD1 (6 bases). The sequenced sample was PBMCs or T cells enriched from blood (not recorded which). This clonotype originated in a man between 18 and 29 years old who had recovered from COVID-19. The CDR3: CASSRRGGRAGVYGYTF. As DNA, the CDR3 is TGTGCCAGCAGCCGGAGAGGGGGGCGAGCGGGAGTCTATGGCTACACCTTC. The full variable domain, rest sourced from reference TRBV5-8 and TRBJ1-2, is EAGVTQSPTHLIKTRGQQATLRCSPISGHTSVYWYQQALGLGLQFLLWYDEGEERNRGNFPPRFSGRQFPNYSSELNVNALELEDSALYLCASSRRGGRAGVYGYTFGSGTRLTVV.